This TCR beta chain stems from a study of shared clonotypes between healthy human individuals. Study conclusions and caveats: Blood was the sole source, and tissue repertoires probably differ. Genetic and exposure-history diversity was limited by the small donor number. Clonotype sharing among donors likely depends on sequencing depth. Naive subsets, compared against memory subsets, generally had larger estimated richness values.

A word on this clone: Its antigen is not identified.

Sequencing used immunoSEQ multiplex PCR; TCRdb keeps in-frame clones, though not all of them. The table lists about 2.4 million clones, more than 85% of them singletons. The TCR sequence derives from a man aged 18 to 30 in good health. Some clones in this sample may be carry-over from other donors' samples. The sequenced material came from naive CD4+ T cells from PBMCs. Documented subset: CD45RA+ positively selected.

The CDR3 DNA reads as TGTGCCAGCAGCAAACAGGCGGATATGAACACTGAAGCTTTCTTT. Translated: CASSKQADMNTEAFF. This chain joins TRBV21-1 and TRBJ1-1. TRBV21-1 constitutes a pseudogene. This CDR3 has 15 amino acids.